These 5 T cell receptor beta chains originate from one sample sequenced in a study of post-analysis software for immune sequencing data. Study outcomes and limitations: Four or five TRBV segments were significantly more frequent in patients than in controls. TRBV5-6, TRBV5-1 and TRBV20-1 were among these segments.

These receptors' antigens are unknown. Carried by the TCR beta cDNA libraries were unique molecular identifiers. TCRdb ran MiXCR on the PCR reads and lists one entry per CDR3 protein. This sample has roughly 670,000 distinct CDR3 sequences, with roughly three fifths found just once. The sequencing input was blood. The origin of the receptors is a girl aged 2 to 9 with multiple sclerosis.

The CDR3 reads CASSSQPLETQYF. The CDR3 DNA sequence: TGTGCCAGCAGTTCGCAACCACTAGAGACCCAGTACTTC. The chain links TRBV28 to TRBJ2-5; D is undetermined. V lost 4 bases and J lost 4, with 10 bases in between. Germline V CDR1 and CDR2: MDHEN, SYDVKM. The CDR3 is 13 amino acids.

This chain links TRBV12-3 or TRBV12-4 with TRBJ1-2; no clear D. The V end lost 5 bases, the J end lost 5 bases, and 18 bases lay between the germline ends. This CDR3 has 15 residues. CDR3 sequence: CASSDTLLQEYGYTF. The CDR3 DNA reads as TGTGCCAGCAGTGACACGCTCCTTCAGGAATATGGCTACACCTTC.

The V gene is TRBV20-1, the J gene TRBJ1-2, with D possibly TRBD1 on 5 matching bases. The CDR3 consists of 11 residues. V lost 1 base to trimming and J lost 6 bases, with 6 bases between them. CDR1 DFQATT and CDR2 SNEGSKA come from the germline V gene (reference sequence). The CDR3 loop reads CSARVRDGYTF. The DNA for the CDR3 is TGCAGTGCTAGAGTCAGGGATGGCTACACCTTC.

J is TRBJ2-3 and V is TRBV25-1; TRBD2 matches at 9 bases. Germline values: CDR1 MGHDK, CDR2 SYGVNS. CDR3 length: 15 residues. The ends lost 2 bases at V and 3 bases at J; junction bases unmatched: 3. The CDR3 region has the DNA TGTGCCAGCAGTGAACCTAGCGGGGATACAGATACGCAGTATTTT. It translates to CASSEPSGDTDTQYF.

The rearrangement uses TRBV10-3 and TRBJ2-1, with D possibly TRBD2 on 6 matching bases. Germline CDR1 is ENHRY and CDR2 is SYGVKD. This CDR3 contains 17 residues. V was pared by 0 bases and J by 6 bases, with 18 bases between. The CDR3 bases are TGTGCCATCAGTGAGTCTGCCGGGGGTGCCGCGGCCAATGAGCAGTTCTTC. Translation: CAISESAGGAAANEQFF.